Following are 23 T cell receptor beta chains from one sample sequenced in a study of T cell responses to AZD1222 COVID-19 vaccine. Sequencing used immunoSEQ multiplex PCR; TCRdb keeps in-frame clones, though not all of them. This table holds over 150,000 clones, under 95% found once. Specimen: peripheral blood, collected on day 0 of MenACWY control vaccination. The receptors were gathered from an adult in good health.

The chain combines TRBV27 with TRBJ2-1; D could derive from TRBD1 or TRBD2 (5 bases each). The CDR3 has 15 amino acids. CDR1 and CDR2 from the germline V gene are MNHEY and SMNVEV (reference sequence). V dropped 7 bases and J dropped 6 bases, with 19 bases sitting between them. The CDR3 region has the DNA TGTGCCAGCATGATGAGGGGCCGATCACTCAATGAGCAGTTCTTC. Translated, it gives CASMMRGRSLNEQFF.

This sequence joins TRBV19 and TRBJ1-5; possible D gene TRBD1, 5 bases. The CDR3 covers 16 residues. Germline lookup yields CDR1 LNHDA and CDR2 SQIVND (reference sequence). Trimming left V 3 bases short and J 5 bases short, with 17 bases between. The CDR3 region has the DNA TGTGCCAGTAGTATTAACTTGGCAGGGAACTATCAGCCCCAGCATTTT. Translation: CASSINLAGNYQPQHF.

This clone was observed a single time. CDR3 region: CASSRTAGADYGYTF. CDR3 bases: TGTGCCAGCAGCCGGACGGCGGGGGCCGACTATGGCTACACCTTC. V usage is TRBV7-2 and J usage is TRBJ1-2, with D perhaps TRBD1 (6 bases). In germline, CDR1 is SGHTA, CDR2 FQGNSA. The CDR3 is 15 amino acids. Trimming took 5 bases from V and 3 from J, leaving 16 bases between them.

The chain links TRBV6-5 to TRBJ2-4; TRBD1 is a possible D gene (6 bases). V shed 5 bases and J shed 3 bases, with 11 bases lying between them. The germline V gene has CDR1 MNHEY and CDR2 SVGAGI. The CDR3 is 14 amino acids. The CDR3 DNA sequence: TGTGCCAGCAGTCCAGGGGTTGTCAAAAACATTCAGTACTTC. The encoded protein is CASSPGVVKNIQYF.

This chain links TRBV4-2 with TRBJ2-7, with 13 bases lining up with TRBD2. The CDR3 consists of 16 residues. Trimming cost V 1 base and J 7 bases; bases outside gene matches: 7. The V gene's germline CDR1 is LGHNA and CDR2 YNFKEQ. The CDR3, as DNA: TGTGCCAGCAGCCAAGGACTAGCGGGAGGCCCCAAGGAGCAGTACTTC. Translation gives CASSQGLAGGPKEQYF.

The chain uses TRBV7-3 and TRBJ2-3, with 9 bases aligning to TRBD2. CDR1 is SGHTA and CDR2 is FQGTGA in the germline V gene. The CDR3 extends over 14 amino acids. V shed 5 bases and J 3 bases; nucleotides not matched to a gene: 3. In DNA, the CDR3 is TGTGCCAGCAGCCAGGCGGGAGGGACAGATACGCAGTATTTT. It encodes CASSQAGGTDTQYF.

The J gene is TRBJ2-7, the V gene TRBV7-8; 12 bases fit TRBD2. V shed 0 bases, J shed 2 bases, and the junction held 5 bases outside the gene matches. The CDR3 consists of 17 residues. Germline assignment: CDR1 SGHVS and CDR2 FQNEAQ. CDR3 residues: CASSLARTSGKTYEQYF. In DNA, the CDR3 is TGTGCCAGCAGCTTAGCTCGGACTAGCGGGAAGACCTACGAGCAGTACTTC.

The gene calls are TRBV6-2 or TRBV6-3 and TRBJ2-1; the match to TRBD1 covers 8 bases. J lost 4 bases, V lost 4 bases, and 15 bases had no gene match. The CDR3 is made up of 18 amino acids. Germline CDR1 reads MNHEY; CDR2 reads SVGEGT. The CDR3 spells CASSLDRATRGSYNEQFF. Written as DNA, the CDR3 is TGTGCCAGCAGTTTGGACAGGGCAACCAGAGGGTCTTACAATGAGCAGTTCTTC.

The rearrangement uses TRBV7-8 and TRBJ2-7; D is unclear. This CDR3 spans 12 amino acids. V lost 5 bases to trimming and J lost 3 bases, with 8 bases between them. CDR1 SGHVS and CDR2 FQNEAQ come from the germline V gene. The CDR3 spells CASSPQSYEQYF. CDR3 sequence (DNA): TGTGCCAGCAGCCCCCAAAGCTACGAGCAGTACTTC.

The V call is TRBV7-2, the J call TRBJ2-3; the match to TRBD1 covers 10 bases. Germline values: CDR1 SGHTA, CDR2 FQGNSA. The CDR3 consists of 15 residues. The ends lost 5 bases at V and 7 bases at J; junction bases unmatched: 9. Here the CDR3 reads CASSPRDRGTYTQYF. The CDR3 bases are TGTGCCAGCAGCCCTCGGGACAGGGGAACATATACGCAGTATTTT. Complete variable domain (other parts from reference TRBV7-2 and TRBJ2-3): GAGVSQSPSNKVTEKGKDVELRCDPISGHTALYWYRQSLGQGLEFLIYFQGNSAPDKSGLPSDRFSAERTGGSVSTLTIQRTQQEDSAVYLCASSPRDRGTYTQYFGPGTRLTVL.

Comment on this clone: Other nucleotide sequences from this sample produce the same CDR3. The chain couples TRBV24-1 to TRBJ1-5; 11 bases line up with TRBD1. V shed 3 bases, J shed 3 bases, and the junction held 3 bases outside the gene matches. This CDR3 region has 16 residues. The V gene's germline CDR1 is KGHDR and CDR2 SFDVKD. CDR3 loop: CATSDRTGGYNQPQHF. The DNA of the CDR3 is TGTGCCACCAGTGATAGGACAGGGGGCTACAATCAGCCCCAGCATTTT.

A few counts support this clone. V usage is TRBV7-3 and J usage is TRBJ2-7; TRBD2 aligns across 11 bases. There are 16 residues in the CDR3. Germline V gene sequence: CDR1 SGHTA, CDR2 FQGTGA. Trimming at V came to 5 bases and at J to 3 bases, leaving 9 bases not matched to a gene. CDR3 nucleotides: TGTGCCAGCAGCCCCAATAGCGGGAGGGCCCTCTACGAGCAGTACTTC. It specifies CASSPNSGRALYEQYF.

The V and J genes are TRBV7-9 and TRBJ1-1; D may be TRBD1 (6 bases). Germline V CDR1 and CDR2: SEHNR, FQNEAQ (reference sequence). The CDR3 runs 12 residues. Trimming pared 1 base from V and 13 bases from J, leaving 13 bases between. The CDR3 here is CASSLGTGLSFF. Here the CDR3 DNA reads TGTGCCAGCAGCTTAGGCACAGGGTTGAGTTTCTTT. Full variable domain (remainder filled in from reference TRBV7-9 and TRBJ1-1): DTGVSQNPRHKITKRGQNVTFRCDPISEHNRLYWYRQTLGQGPEFLTYFQNEAQLEKSRLLSDRFSAERPKGSFSTLEIQRTEQGDSAMYLCASSLGTGLSFFGQGTRLTVV.

The rearrangement links TRBV19 to TRBJ2-7; D is perhaps TRBD1 or TRBD2 (5 bases each). This CDR3 comprises 15 residues. CDR1 and CDR2 (germline): LNHDA, SQIVND (reference sequence). V lost 3 bases and J lost 0, with 12 bases in between. CDR3 nucleotide sequence: TGTGCCAGTAGTATCGGGGTGGGGCCCTCCTACGAGCAGTACTTC. Translation: CASSIGVGPSYEQYF.

The V and J genes are TRBV6-5 and TRBJ2-1; D is unresolved. Trimming removed 0 bases from V and 9 bases from J, with 15 bases in between. The CDR3 has 15 residues. CDR1 MNHEY and CDR2 SVGAGI come from the germline V gene. The CDR3 protein is CASSYSLSSTGEQFF. The CDR3 bases are TGTGCCAGCAGTTACTCTCTATCCAGTACTGGTGAGCAGTTCTTC.

The chain uses TRBV7-2 and TRBJ1-1; D unclear. The CDR3 length is 14 residues. Germline V CDR1 and CDR2: SGHTA, FQGNSA. Trimming took 5 bases from V and 2 from J, leaving 12 bases between them. CDR3 DNA sequence: TGTGCCAGCAGCCCGAGCCGGGTAAACACTGAAGCTTTCTTT. It yields the protein CASSPSRVNTEAFF.

The CDR3 nucleotides read TGTGCCAGCAGTTACAGGGGTCGAGAAAAACTGTTTTTT. This translates into CASSYRGREKLFF. V is TRBV6-5 and J is TRBJ1-4; TRBD1 might be the D (5 bases). Trimming shortened V by 2 bases and J by 8 bases, and 9 bases separated the two germline ends. CDR1 and CDR2 (germline): MNHEY, SVGAGI. The CDR3 has 13 residues.

Here the CDR3 reads CASSEGSKEHSYEQYF. In DNA form, the CDR3 reads TGTGCCAGCAGTGAAGGGAGTAAGGAGCACTCCTACGAGCAGTACTTC. The J gene is TRBJ2-7, the V gene TRBV6-1; D is ambiguous. Germline CDR1 MNHNS, CDR2 SASEGT. Trimming pared 1 base from V and 0 bases from J, leaving 13 bases between. The CDR3 has 16 amino acids.

V and J are TRBV19 and TRBJ2-1; 7 bases line up with TRBD2. V gave up 4 bases and J gave up 4 bases; unmatched junction bases: 10. From germline, CDR1 is LNHDA and CDR2 SQIVND (reference sequence). The length of the CDR3 is 16 residues. The CDR3 sequence is CASSNLAGPPYNEQFF. For the CDR3, the DNA is TGTGCCAGTAGTAATTTAGCGGGCCCCCCTTACAATGAGCAGTTCTTC. Drawing the rest from reference TRBV19 and TRBJ2-1, the complete variable domain is DGGITQSPKYLFRKEGQNVTLSCEQNLNHDAMYWYRQDPGQGLRLIYYSQIVNDFQKGDIAEGYSVSREKKESFPLTVTSAQKNPTAFYLCASSNLAGPPYNEQFFGPGTRLTVL.

This chain links TRBV5-1 with TRBJ2-1; D is uncertain. CDR1 and CDR2 from the germline V gene are SGHRS and YFSETQ. V was clipped by 0 bases and J by 7 bases, with 5 bases between them. This CDR3 comprises 12 residues. The CDR3 region is CASSLGHNEQFF. The CDR3 nucleotides are TGCGCCAGCAGCTTGGGCCATAATGAGCAGTTCTTC.

This CDR3 is CAWSRGPYEQYF. For the CDR3, the DNA is TGTGCCTGGAGTCGAGGTCCCTACGAGCAGTACTTC. The chain has TRBV30 and TRBJ2-7; D call uncertain. V was trimmed by 2 bases and J by 2 bases, leaving 7 bases between them. From germline, CDR1 is GTSNPN and CDR2 SVGIG (reference sequence). CDR3 length: 12 residues. Filled out from reference TRBV30 and TRBJ2-7, the complete variable domain reads SQTIHQWPATLVQPVGSPLSLECTVEGTSNPNLYWYRQAAGRGLQLLFYSVGIGQISSEVPQNLSASRPQDRQFILSSKKLLLSDSGFYLCAWSRGPYEQYFGPGTRLTVT.

The chain uses TRBV6-5 and TRBJ2-7, with TRBD1 matching over 10 bases. Germline V gene sequence: CDR1 MNHEY, CDR2 SVGAGI. J gave up 4 bases and V 0 bases, and 6 bases lay outside the gene matches. The CDR3 extends over 16 amino acids. CDR3 sequence (DNA): TGTGCCAGCAGTTACTCCCGACAGGGGGCGACGTACGAGCAGTACTTC. The encoded protein is CASSYSRQGATYEQYF.

The chain is built from TRBV24-1 and TRBJ2-1; TRBD2 matches at 7 bases. This CDR3 spans 19 amino acids. J lost 5 bases, V lost 11 bases, and 26 bases had no gene match. The germline gives CDR1 KGHDR, CDR2 SFDVKD. As DNA, the CDR3 is TGTGCCATTATTCGGTCCGTTGTGTGGGCGGGAGTTTTTCACAATGAGCAGTTCTTC. Translating gives CAIIRSVVWAGVFHNEQFF.